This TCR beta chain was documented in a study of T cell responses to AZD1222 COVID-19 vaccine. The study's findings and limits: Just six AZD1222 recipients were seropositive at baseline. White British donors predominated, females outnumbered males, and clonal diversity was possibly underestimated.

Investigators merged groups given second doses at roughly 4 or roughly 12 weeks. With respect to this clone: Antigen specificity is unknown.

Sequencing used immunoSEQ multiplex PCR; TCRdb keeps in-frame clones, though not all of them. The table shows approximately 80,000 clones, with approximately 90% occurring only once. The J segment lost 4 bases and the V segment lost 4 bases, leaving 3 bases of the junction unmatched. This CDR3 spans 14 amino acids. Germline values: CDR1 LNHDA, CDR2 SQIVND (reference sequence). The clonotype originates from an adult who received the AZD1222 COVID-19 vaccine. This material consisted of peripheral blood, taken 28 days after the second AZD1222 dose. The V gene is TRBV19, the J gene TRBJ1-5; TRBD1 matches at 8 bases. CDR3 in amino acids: CASSRGQGNQPQHF. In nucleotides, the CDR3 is TGTGCCAGTAGTAGAGGACAGGGAAATCAGCCCCAGCATTTT.